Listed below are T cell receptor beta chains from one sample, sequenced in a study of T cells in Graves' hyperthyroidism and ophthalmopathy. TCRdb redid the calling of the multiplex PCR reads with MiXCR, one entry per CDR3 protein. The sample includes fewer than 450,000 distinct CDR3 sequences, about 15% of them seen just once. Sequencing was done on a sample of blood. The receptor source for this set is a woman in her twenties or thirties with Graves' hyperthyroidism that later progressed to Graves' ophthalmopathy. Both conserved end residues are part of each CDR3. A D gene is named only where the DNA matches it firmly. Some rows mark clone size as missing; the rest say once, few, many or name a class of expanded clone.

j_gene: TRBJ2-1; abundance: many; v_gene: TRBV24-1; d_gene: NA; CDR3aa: CATSDFDSHSSYNEQFF; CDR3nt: TGTGCCACCAGTGATTTCGACAGCCACAGCTCCTACAATGAGCAGTTCTTC
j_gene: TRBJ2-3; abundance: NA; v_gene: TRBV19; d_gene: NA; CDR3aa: CASRPAPGDTQYF; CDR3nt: TGTGCCAGTAGACCCGCCCCGGGGGATACGCAGTATTTT
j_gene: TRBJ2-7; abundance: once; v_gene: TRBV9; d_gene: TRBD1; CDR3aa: CASSEEGDSGAYEQYF; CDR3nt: TGTGCCAGCAGCGAAGAGGGGGACAGTGGAGCCTACGAGCAGTACTTC
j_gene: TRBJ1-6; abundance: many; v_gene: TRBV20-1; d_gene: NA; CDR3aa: CSARDASRADNSPLHF; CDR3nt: TGCAGTGCTAGAGATGCTTCGCGAGCTGATAATTCACCCCTCCACTTT
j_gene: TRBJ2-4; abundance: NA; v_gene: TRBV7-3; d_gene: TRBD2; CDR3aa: CASSLLLASGWRGAKNIQYF; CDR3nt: TGTGCCAGCAGCTTATTATTGGCTAGCGGGTGGAGGGGTGCCAAAAACATTCAGTACTTC
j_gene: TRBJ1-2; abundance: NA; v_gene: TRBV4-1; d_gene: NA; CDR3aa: CASSQGLRDFYGYTF; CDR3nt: TGCGCCAGCAGCCAGGGACTCCGGGACTTTTATGGCTACACCTTC
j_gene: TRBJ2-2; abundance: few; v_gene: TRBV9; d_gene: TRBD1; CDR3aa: CASSDSTGLGTGELFF; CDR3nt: TGTGCCAGCAGCGATTCGACAGGGCTGGGCACCGGGGAGCTGTTTTTT
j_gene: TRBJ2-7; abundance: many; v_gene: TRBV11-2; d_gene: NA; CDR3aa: CASSLDYSISYEQYF; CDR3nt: TGTGCCAGCAGCTTAGACTACAGCATCTCCTACGAGCAGTACTTC
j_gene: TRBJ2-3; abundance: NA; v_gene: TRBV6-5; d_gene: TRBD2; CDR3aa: CASSYLWTSGNTDTQYF; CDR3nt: TGTGCCAGCAGTTACCTATGGACTAGCGGGAACACAGATACGCAGTATTTT
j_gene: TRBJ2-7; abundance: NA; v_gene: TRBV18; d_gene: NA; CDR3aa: CASSPQGLSNEQYF; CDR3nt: TGTGCCAGCTCACCCCAGGGGCTGAGCAACGAGCAGTACTTC
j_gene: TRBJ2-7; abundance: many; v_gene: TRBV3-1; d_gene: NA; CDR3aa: CASSLGRGREEQYF; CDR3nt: TGTGCCAGCAGCCTAGGCAGGGGTCGGGAGGAGCAGTACTTC
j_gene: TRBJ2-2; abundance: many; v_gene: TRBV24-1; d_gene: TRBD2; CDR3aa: CATSDFGTSGPNTGELFF; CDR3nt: TGTGCCACCAGTGATTTCGGGACTAGCGGACCGAACACCGGGGAGCTGTTTTTT
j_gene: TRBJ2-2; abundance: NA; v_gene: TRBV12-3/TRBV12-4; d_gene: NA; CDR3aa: CASRGFNTGELFF; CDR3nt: TGTGCCAGCAGGGGTTTTAACACCGGGGAGCTGTTTTTT
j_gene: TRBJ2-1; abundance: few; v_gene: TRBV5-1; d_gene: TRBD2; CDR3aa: CASSLALAGVWNEQFF; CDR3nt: TGTGCCAGCAGCTTGGCGCTAGCGGGAGTGTGGAATGAGCAGTTCTTC
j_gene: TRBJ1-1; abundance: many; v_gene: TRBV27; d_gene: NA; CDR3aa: CASSEISDAGTEAFF; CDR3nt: TGTGCCAGCAGTGAGATTTCGGACGCGGGGACTGAAGCTTTCTTT
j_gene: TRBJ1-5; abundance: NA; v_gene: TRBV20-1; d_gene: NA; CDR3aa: CSATPTNSALNQPQHF; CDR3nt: TGCAGTGCTACGCCTACGAATTCCGCTCTCAATCAGCCCCAGCATTTT
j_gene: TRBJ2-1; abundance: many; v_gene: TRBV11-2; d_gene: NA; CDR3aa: CASSLEGGVYNEQFF; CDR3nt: TGTGCCAGCAGCTTAGAGGGCGGGGTTTACAATGAGCAGTTCTTC
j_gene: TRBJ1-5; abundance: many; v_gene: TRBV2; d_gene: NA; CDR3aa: CASSEEEMSNQPQHF; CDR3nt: TGTGCCAGCAGCGAGGAGGAGATGAGCAATCAGCCCCAGCATTTT
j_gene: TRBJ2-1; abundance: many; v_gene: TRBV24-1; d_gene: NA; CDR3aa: CATRPRVRTTDNEQFF; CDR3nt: TGTGCCACCAGGCCGCGTGTTCGGACTACCGACAATGAGCAGTTCTTC
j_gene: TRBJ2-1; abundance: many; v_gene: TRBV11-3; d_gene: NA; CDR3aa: CASSLGKGTTQQQFF; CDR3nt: TGTGCCAGCAGCTTAGGAAAAGGAACTACCCAGCAGCAGTTCTTC
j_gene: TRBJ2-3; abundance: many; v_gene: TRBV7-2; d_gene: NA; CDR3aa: CASSLVTEDTQYF; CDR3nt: TGTGCCAGCAGCTTAGTGACGGAAGATACGCAGTATTTT
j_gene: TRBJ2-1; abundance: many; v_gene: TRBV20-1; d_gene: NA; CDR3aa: CSARETGYEQFF; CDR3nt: TGCAGTGCTAGGGAGACTGGCTATGAGCAGTTCTTC
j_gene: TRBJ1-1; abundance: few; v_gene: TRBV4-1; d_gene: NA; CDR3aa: CASSQELASYTEAFF; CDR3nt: TGCGCCAGCAGCCAAGAGTTAGCCAGTTACACTGAAGCTTTCTTT
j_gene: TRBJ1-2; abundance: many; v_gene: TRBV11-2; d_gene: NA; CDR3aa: CASSLESQGYGYTF; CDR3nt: TGTGCCAGCAGCTTAGAGTCTCAGGGCTATGGCTACACCTTC
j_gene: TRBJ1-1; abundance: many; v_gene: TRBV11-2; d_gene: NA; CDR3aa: CASSLGDWGGKNTEAFF; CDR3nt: TGTGCCAGCAGCTTAGGGGATTGGGGGGGAAAGAACACTGAAGCTTTCTTT
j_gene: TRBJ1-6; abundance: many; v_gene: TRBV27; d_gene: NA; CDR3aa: CASSLGPPGLNSPLHF; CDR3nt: TGTGCCAGCAGTTTGGGGCCCCCAGGGTTGAATTCACCCCTCCACTTT
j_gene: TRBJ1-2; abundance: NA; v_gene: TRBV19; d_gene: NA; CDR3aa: CASSITGAATNYGYTF; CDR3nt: TGTGCCAGTAGTATTACCGGGGCCGCCACTAACTATGGCTACACCTTC
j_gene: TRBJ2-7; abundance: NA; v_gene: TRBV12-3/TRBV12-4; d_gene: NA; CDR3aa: CASPRLGVEQYF; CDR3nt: TGTGCAAGCCCCAGGCTAGGTGTGGAGCAGTACTTC
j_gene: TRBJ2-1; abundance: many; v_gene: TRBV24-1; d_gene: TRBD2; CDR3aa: CATSDRSGSDNEQFF; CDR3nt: TGTGCCACCAGTGATAGGAGCGGGAGCGACAATGAGCAGTTCTTC
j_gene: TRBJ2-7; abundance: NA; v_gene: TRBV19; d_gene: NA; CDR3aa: CASSSTGDGGGYEQYF; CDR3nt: TGTGCCAGTAGTAGCACAGGGGACGGCGGGGGCTACGAGCAGTACTTC
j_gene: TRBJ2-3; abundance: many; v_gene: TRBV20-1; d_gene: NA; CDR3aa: CSVTKTSTDTQYF; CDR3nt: TGCAGTGTCACTAAGACTAGCACAGATACGCAGTATTTT
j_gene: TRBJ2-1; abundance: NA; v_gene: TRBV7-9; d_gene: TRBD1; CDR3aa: CASSTTGPSYNEQFF; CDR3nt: TGTGCCAGCAGTACGACAGGGCCGTCCTACAATGAGCAGTTCTTC
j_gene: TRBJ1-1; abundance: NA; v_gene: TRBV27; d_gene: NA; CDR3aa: CASSFGPLVTEAFF; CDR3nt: TGTGCCAGCAGTTTCGGACCGCTGGTCACTGAAGCTTTCTTT
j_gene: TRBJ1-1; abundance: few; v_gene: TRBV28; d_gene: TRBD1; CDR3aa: CASSRIQGRTEAFF; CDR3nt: TGTGCCAGCAGTCGAATACAGGGGAGGACTGAAGCTTTCTTT
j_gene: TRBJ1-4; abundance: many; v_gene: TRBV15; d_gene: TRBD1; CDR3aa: CATSGGQGSNEKLFF; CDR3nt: TGTGCCACCAGCGGAGGACAGGGTAGTAATGAAAAACTGTTTTTT
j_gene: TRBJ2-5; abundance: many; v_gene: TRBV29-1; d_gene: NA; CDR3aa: CSVEGLGEETQYF; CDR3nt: TGCAGCGTTGAAGGGCTAGGGGAAGAGACCCAGTACTTC
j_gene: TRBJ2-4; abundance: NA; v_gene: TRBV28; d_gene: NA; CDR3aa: CASRSELAKNIQYF; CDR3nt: TGTGCCAGCAGGTCAGAGCTAGCCAAAAACATTCAGTACTTC
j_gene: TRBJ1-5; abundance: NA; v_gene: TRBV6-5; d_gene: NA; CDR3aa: CASSNSIENQPQHF; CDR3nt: TGTGCCAGCAGTAACTCAATAGAGAATCAGCCCCAGCATTTT
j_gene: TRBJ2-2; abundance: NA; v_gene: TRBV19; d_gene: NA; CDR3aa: CASSIRDGELFF; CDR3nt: TGTGCCAGTAGTATTAGGGACGGGGAGCTGTTTTTT
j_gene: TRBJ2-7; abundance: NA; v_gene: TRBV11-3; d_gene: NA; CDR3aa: CASSSLTGRRAYEQYF; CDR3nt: TGTGCCAGCAGCTCTCTTACGGGGCGCAGGGCCTACGAGCAGTACTTC
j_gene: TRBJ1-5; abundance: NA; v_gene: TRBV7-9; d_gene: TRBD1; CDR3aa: CASSLRRLRGSFNQPQHF; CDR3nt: TGTGCCAGCAGCTTACGTAGGCTCAGGGGGTCTTTCAATCAGCCCCAGCATTTT
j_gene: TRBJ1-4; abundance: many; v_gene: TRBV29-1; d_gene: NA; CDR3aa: CSVEWENEKLFF; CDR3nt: TGCAGCGTTGAATGGGAGAATGAAAAACTGTTTTTT
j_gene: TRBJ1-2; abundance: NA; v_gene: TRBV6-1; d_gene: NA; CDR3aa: CASSRDGFIPRGYGYTF; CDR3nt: TGTGCCAGCAGTCGGGATGGCTTCATCCCGCGAGGCTATGGCTACACCTTC
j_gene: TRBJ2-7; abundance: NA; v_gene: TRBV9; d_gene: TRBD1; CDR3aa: CASSKGQGVSYEQYF; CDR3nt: TGTGCCAGCAGCAAAGGACAGGGGGTCTCCTACGAGCAGTACTTC